One sample yielded the 5 T cell receptor beta chains listed below, sequenced in a study of blood T cells in healthy people across ages. With a J-beta primer mix and a sample-barcoded 5' primer, a second PCR ran about 7 to 11 cycles. MiXCR, run by TCRdb on the 5' RACE reads, gives a single entry per CDR3 protein. The profile shows fewer than 950,000 distinct CDR3 sequences, approximately 35% of them singletons. Sequencing input: blood. The origin of the receptors is a man younger than 35 in good health.

V and J are TRBV12-3 or TRBV12-4 and TRBJ1-4; no definite D call. V was shortened by 1 base and J by 7 bases, with 4 bases between the two germline ends. CDR3 length: 12 residues. DNA of the CDR3: TGTGCCAGCAGTTTAGAGCTTGAAAAACTGTTTTTT. It codes for CASSLELEKLFF.

The chain employs TRBV7-2 and TRBJ2-5; weak D call: TRBD2 (6 bases). The CDR3 runs 16 residues. Deletions cut 5 bases from V and 2 bases from J, with 18 bases between. The germline V gene has CDR1 SGHTA and CDR2 FQGNSA. CDR3 sequence (DNA): TGTGCCAGCAGCGTCGGAGGGGCAATCAGTCAAGAGACCCAGTACTTC. It encodes CASSVGGAISQETQYF.

This clonotype turned up a few times. The chain recombines TRBV2 with TRBJ2-1; 9 bases align to TRBD2. Trimming cost V 4 bases and J 1 base; bases outside gene matches: 8. CDR3 size: 17 residues. CDR1 SNHLY and CDR2 FYNNEI come from the germline V gene. The CDR3 loop is CASSVAGGPFSYNEQFF. Written as DNA, the CDR3 is TGTGCCAGCAGTGTGGCGGGGGGGCCGTTTTCCTACAATGAGCAGTTCTTC.

This rearrangement joins TRBV7-9 to TRBJ1-6; no reliable D call. V lost 5 bases, J lost 4 bases, and 12 bases lay in between. From germline, CDR1 is SEHNR and CDR2 FQNEAQ (reference sequence). The CDR3 contains 15 residues. Here the CDR3 DNA reads TGTGCCAGCAGCCCCCGCGGGCCTTATAATTCACCCCTCCACTTT. This translates into CASSPRGPYNSPLHF.

The count of this clonotype is one. The chain combines TRBV7-3 with TRBJ2-1; maybe TRBD1 (5 bases). V lost 1 base, J lost 10 bases, and 11 bases lay in between. CDR1 and CDR2 from the germline V gene are SGHTA and FQGTGA. This CDR3 comprises 13 residues. CDR3 region: CASSLNQAGEQFF. The DNA of the CDR3 is TGTGCCAGCAGCTTAAACCAAGCAGGGGAGCAGTTCTTC. The full variable domain, rest sourced from reference TRBV7-3 and TRBJ2-1, is GAGVSQTPSNKVTEKGKYVELRCDPISGHTALYWYRQSLGQGPEFLIYFQGTGAADDSGLPNDRFFAVRPEGSVSTLKIQRTERGDSAVYLCASSLNQAGEQFFGPGTRLTVL.